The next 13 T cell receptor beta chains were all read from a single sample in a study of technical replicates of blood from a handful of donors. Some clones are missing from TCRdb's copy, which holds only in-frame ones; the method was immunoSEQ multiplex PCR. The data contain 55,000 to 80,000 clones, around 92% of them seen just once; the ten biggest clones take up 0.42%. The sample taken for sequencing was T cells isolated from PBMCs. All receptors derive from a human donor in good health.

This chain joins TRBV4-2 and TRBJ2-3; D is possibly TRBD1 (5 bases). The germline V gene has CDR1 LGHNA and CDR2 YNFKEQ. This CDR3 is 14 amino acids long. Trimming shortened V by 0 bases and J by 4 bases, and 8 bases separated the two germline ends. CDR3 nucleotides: TGTGCCAGCAGCCAAGAGGCCAGGGCAGATACGCAGTATTTT. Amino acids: CASSQEARADTQYF.

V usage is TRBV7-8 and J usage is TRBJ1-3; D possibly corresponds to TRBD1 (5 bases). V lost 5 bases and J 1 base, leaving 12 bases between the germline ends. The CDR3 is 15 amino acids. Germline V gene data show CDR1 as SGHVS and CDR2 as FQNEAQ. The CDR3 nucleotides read TGTGCCAGCAGCCCCAGGGTGCTATCTGGAAACACCATATATTTT. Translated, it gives CASSPRVLSGNTIYF.

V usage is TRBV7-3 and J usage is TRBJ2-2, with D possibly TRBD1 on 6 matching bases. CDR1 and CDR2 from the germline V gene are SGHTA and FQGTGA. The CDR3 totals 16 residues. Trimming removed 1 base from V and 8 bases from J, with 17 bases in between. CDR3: CASSLRTESPAGELFF. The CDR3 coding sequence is TGTGCCAGCAGCTTAAGGACAGAGAGTCCAGCGGGGGAGCTGTTTTTT.

The DNA for the CDR3 is TGTGCCAGCAGCTTAGTGGCTAGCGGGAGGGAAGAGCAGTTCTTC. This sequence encodes CASSLVASGREEQFF. The chain combines TRBV11-3 with TRBJ2-1, with 12 positions matching TRBD2. Per germline, CDR1 SGHNT and CDR2 YENEEA. The ends lost 1 base at V and 10 bases at J; junction bases unmatched: 5. CDR3 length: 15 residues.

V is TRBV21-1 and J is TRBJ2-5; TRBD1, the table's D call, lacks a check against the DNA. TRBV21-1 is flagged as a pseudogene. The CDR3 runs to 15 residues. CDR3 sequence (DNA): TGTGCCAGCGAAAACCGGGACAGGTCTAAAGAGACCCAGTACTTC. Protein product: CASENRDRSKETQYF.

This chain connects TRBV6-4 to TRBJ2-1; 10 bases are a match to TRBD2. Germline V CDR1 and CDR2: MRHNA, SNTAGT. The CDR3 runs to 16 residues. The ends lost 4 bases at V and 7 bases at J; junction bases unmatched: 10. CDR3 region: CASSVASGSSRNEQFF. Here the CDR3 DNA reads TGTGCCAGCAGTGTTGCTAGCGGGAGCTCCCGTAATGAGCAGTTCTTC.

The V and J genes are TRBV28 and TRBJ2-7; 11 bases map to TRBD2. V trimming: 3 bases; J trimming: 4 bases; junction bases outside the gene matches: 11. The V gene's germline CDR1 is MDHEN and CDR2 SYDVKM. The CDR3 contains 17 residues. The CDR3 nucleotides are TGTGCCAGCAGTTTGCGAAATCCGGGACTAGCGGAATACGAGCAGTACTTC. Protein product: CASSLRNPGLAEYEQYF.

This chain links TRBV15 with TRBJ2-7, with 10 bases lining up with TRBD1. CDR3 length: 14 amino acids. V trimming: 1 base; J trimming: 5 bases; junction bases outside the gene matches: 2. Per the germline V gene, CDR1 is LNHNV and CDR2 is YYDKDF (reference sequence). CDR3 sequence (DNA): TGTGCCACCAGCAGAGGGGACAGGGGCCACGAGCAGTACTTC. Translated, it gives CATSRGDRGHEQYF. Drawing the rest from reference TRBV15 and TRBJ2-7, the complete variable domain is DAMVIQNPRYQVTQFGKPVTLSCSQTLNHNVMYWYQQKSSQAPKLLFHYYDKDFNNEADTPDNFQSRRPNTSFCFLDIRSPGLGDTAMYLCATSRGDRGHEQYFGPGTRLTVT.

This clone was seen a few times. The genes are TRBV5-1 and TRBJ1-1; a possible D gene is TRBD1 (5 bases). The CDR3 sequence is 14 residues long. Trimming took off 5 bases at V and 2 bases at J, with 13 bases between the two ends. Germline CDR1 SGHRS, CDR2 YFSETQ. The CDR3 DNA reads TGCGCCAGCAGTTACTTACAGGCTAACACTGAAGCTTTCTTT. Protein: CASSYLQANTEAFF.

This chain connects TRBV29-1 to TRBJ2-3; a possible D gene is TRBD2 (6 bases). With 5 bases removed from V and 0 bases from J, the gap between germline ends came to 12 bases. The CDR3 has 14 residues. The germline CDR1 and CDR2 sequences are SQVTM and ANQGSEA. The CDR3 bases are TGCAGCGTTCAGCCTAGCGCTAGCACAGATACGCAGTATTTT. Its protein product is CSVQPSASTDTQYF.

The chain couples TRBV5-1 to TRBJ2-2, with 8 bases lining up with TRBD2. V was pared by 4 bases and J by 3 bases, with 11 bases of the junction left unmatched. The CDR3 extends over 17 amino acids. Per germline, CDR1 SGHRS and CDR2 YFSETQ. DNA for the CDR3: TGCGCCAGCAGCGCAAGACTAGCGCTGACCGACACCGGGGAGCTGTTTTTT. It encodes CASSARLALTDTGELFF.

The chain's CDR3 is CASRGVAVQETQYF. The CDR3 bases are TGTGCCAGCAGGGGGGTAGCGGTTCAAGAGACCCAGTACTTC. The chain recombines TRBV2 with TRBJ2-5; a possible D gene is TRBD2 (6 bases). This CDR3 comprises 14 residues. V was trimmed by 6 bases and J by 2 bases, leaving 13 bases between them. Germline V gene sequence: CDR1 SNHLY, CDR2 FYNNEI.

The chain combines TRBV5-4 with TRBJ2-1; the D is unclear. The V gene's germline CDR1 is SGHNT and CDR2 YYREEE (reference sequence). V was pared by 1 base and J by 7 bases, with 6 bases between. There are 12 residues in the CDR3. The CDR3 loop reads CASSLLGNEQFF. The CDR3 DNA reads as TGTGCCAGCAGCTTGCTAGGTAATGAGCAGTTCTTC. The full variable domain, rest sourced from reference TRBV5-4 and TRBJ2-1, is ETGVTQSPTHLIKTRGQQVTLRCSSQSGHNTVSWYQQALGQGPQFIFQYYREEENGRGNFPPRFSGLQFPNYSSELNVNALELDDSALYLCASSLLGNEQFFGPGTRLTVL.